This T cell receptor beta chain was recorded in a study of T-cell reconstitution after alpha-beta-depleted transplantation in children. Study-wide results and limits: In some patients, recipient T cells and intrathymic progenitors surviving conditioning explained high day-60 diversity. It was reported that alpha-beta T cells came from several hundred expanded graft clones (about two months after transplant). The authors attributed T-cell counts and diversity one year after transplant mostly to newly produced T cells.

The CDR3 contains 14 residues. Looked up from germline, CDR1 is KGHSH and CDR2 is LQKENI. Losses at the gene ends were 4 bases for V and 4 bases for J; bases not matched to a gene: 5. As it was prepared, the TCRbeta library received unique molecular identifiers. TCRdb processed the PCR reads anew with MiXCR; each CDR3 protein has one entry. The repertoire has a few hundred thousand distinct CDR3 sequences, 25% to 30% of them found once; the top ten carry about 35%. In regard to this clonotype: Antigen unknown.

This chain uses TRBV18 with TRBJ2-3; 7 positions match TRBD1. The sample here was PBMCs, taken before TCRalphabeta/CD19-depleted stem cell transplant. The receptor was derived from a boy in the first two years of life with Wiskott-Aldrich syndrome, due to receive a stem cell transplant. CDR3 DNA: TGTGCCAGCTCACGACAGGGAAGGGCAGATACGCAGTATTTT. This gives the protein CASSRQGRADTQYF.